The clone carrying this T cell receptor beta chain was picked up many times. This entry is derived from a study of Graves' ophthalmopathy and Graves' hyperthyroidism. Trimming removed 4 bases at V and 7 bases at J, with 7 bases between. The CDR3 has 11 residues. Germline CDR1 and CDR2: SGHAT and FQNNGV. Calling hyperthyroidism stable required that no ophthalmopathy show up within 18 months of follow-up. The study amplified TCR beta CDR3 regions using RNA transcripts. The workflow started with a first-round RT-PCR run with HTBI primers and then moved on to a second-round multiplex PCR. From the multiplex PCR reads, TCRdb called clonotypes with MiXCR, one entry per CDR3 protein. The top ten clones hold around 6.5% of a sample with about 620,000 distinct CDR3 sequences, about a fifth of them seen once.

The rearrangement links TRBV11-2 to TRBJ1-1; the D gene is possibly TRBD1 (5 bases). Sequencing was performed on peripheral blood. The receptor comes from a woman under 30 with stable Graves' hyperthyroidism. Some clones in this sample may be carry-over from other donors' samples. CDR3 in DNA: TGTGCCAGCAGCTGGGACGGTGAAGCTTTCTTT. Protein product: CASSWDGEAFF.